This T cell receptor (beta chain) is from a study of blood T cells in healthy people across ages (dated by TCRdb to 2013 to 2016). As for the study more broadly: Template switching captured roughly one uniquely barcoded TCR beta cDNA molecule per two T cells in model experiments. To avoid experimental bias, donors of different ages were randomly spread across the sequencing lanes. The donors were split into four age groups: young (average around 17 years), middle-aged (around 37), aged (approximately 59) and long-lived (approximately 80). Age-related changes in TCR beta repertoire diversity were measured in the study by deep sequencing normalized with unique cDNA molecular identifiers. The study analyzed two additional independent replicas of 1 million unique cDNA reads from the same blood draw for two donors, one aged 18 to 30 and one aged 80 or older. Points the paper makes about the study in general: Estimates of total diversity based on one million sequenced T cells were regarded as lower bounds and as underestimates. There was a strong correlation between observed TCR beta diversity and the percentage of naive T cells measured by flow cytometry. Observed TCR beta diversity per million T cells fell roughly linearly with age, and a significant reduction was already apparent by age around 40. Because profiling used bulk unsorted PBMCs, naive and antigen-experienced compartments could not be compared conclusively. Donor CMV infection status was unknown, potentially confounding age-related changes in expanded clonotypes. The long-lived group showed more naive CD4+ T cells, fewer expanded clones and increased TCR diversity than the aged group, suggesting age selection.

Receptors were amplified or captured by 5' RACE. The reads were generated on an Illumina HiSeq 2500. A second PCR of roughly 7 to 12 cycles was performed with a sample-barcoded 5' primer and a J-beta primer mix. Each TCR beta cDNA molecule received a unique molecular identifier from a template-switch 5' adaptor carrying 12 random nucleotides. Each sample yielded at least 2.5 million CDR3-containing paired-end reads. First-strand cDNA synthesis was performed from all RNA using the Mint cDNA synthesis kit, with priming by a TRBC-specific oligonucleotide. After uracil-DNA glycosylase treatment, a first 18-cycle PCR used universal primers M1SS and BC2_uni_R on all cDNA. The study's own analysis went as follows. Normalization of each sample was performed by random selection of 1 million high-quality reads, each carrying a distinct molecular identifier. Reads with shared molecular identifiers were discarded instead of being binned into consensus sequences. MiTCR, with a Q25 quality threshold and the strictest error-elimination algorithm, was used for CDR3 identification, clonotype clustering and error correction. A nonparametric unseen species model with Euler transformation was used to estimate lower-bound total TCR beta diversity. Using fastp trimming at Q25 and MiXCR clonotype assembly, TCRdb reanalyzed the public sequencing data and kept in-frame beta chains. Merged by CDR3 protein, the rows form single entries marked with the most common genes and DNA. TCRdb assigned the V and J calls; the authors' analysis was not used. This sample holds some 800,000 distinct CDR3 sequences; roughly 44% were observed only once. Approximately 19% of the sample is taken by the ten largest.

The approximately 39 donors, aged about 6 to 95 years, were systemically healthy Caucasian individuals from Russia. Approximately 9.3 milliliters of peripheral blood were collected from each donor into EDTA-treated Vacutainer tubes. Ficoll-Paque density-gradient centrifugation was used to isolate PBMCs, with at least 6 million per sample. Trizol reagent was used to extract total RNA from the PBMCs, yielding at least 5.5 micrograms per sample. For every donor, an aliquot of PBMCs went through flow cytometry to measure the percentages of naive CD45RAhigh/CD27high T cells. About this clonotype itself: Its specific antigen is unknown. Per-nucleotide qualities are absent, and no much larger clonotype sits a single base away.

A distance of 8 bases separates the germline ends of V and J, which lose 2 bases and 6 bases respectively. From the cysteine up to the phenylalanine, the CDR3 has a length of 13 residues. The read is trimmed to its CDR3 DNA, 39 bases read in frame from base 1. From a lookup of the germline V gene, CDR1 and CDR2 are MNHEY and SVGAGI. Sequencing input: blood. The clonotype originates from a man aged 55 to 69 in good health. The V and J genes are TRBV6-5 and TRBJ2-1, with the D gene not confidently named. The nucleotides read TGTGCCAGCAGTTACGGGCCCCTCAATGAGCAGTTCTTC. Translated, it reads CASSYGPLNEQFF.